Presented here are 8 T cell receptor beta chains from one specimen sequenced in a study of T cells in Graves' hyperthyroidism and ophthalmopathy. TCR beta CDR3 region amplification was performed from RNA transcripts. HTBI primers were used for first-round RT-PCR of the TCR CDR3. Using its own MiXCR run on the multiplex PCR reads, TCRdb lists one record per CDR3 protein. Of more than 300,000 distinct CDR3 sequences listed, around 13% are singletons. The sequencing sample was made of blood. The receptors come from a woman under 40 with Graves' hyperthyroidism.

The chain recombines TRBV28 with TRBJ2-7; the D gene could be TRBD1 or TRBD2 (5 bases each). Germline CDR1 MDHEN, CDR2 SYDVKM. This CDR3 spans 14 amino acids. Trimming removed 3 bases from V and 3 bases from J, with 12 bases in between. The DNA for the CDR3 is TGTGCCAGCAGTTTTTGGGGGAGTAACTACGAGCAGTACTTC. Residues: CASSFWGSNYEQYF.

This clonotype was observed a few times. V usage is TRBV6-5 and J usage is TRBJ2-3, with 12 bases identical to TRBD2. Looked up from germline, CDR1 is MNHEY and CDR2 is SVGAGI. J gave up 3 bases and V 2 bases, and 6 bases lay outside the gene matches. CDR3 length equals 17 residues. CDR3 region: CASSYGVGLAGTDTQYF. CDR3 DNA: TGTGCCAGCAGTTACGGCGTAGGACTAGCGGGGACAGATACGCAGTATTTT.

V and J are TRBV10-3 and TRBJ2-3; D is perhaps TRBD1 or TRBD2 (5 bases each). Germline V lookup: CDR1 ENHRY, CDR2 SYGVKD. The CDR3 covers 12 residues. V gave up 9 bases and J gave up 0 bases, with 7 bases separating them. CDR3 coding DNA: TGTGCCATAGGGGACAGCACAGATACGCAGTATTTT. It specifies CAIGDSTDTQYF.

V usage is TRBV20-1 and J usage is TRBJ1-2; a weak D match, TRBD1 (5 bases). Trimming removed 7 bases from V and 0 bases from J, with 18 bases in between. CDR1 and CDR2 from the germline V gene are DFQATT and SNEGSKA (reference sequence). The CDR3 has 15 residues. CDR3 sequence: CSDRRVGEANYGYTF. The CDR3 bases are TGCAGTGACAGAAGGGTAGGGGAGGCTAACTATGGCTACACCTTC.

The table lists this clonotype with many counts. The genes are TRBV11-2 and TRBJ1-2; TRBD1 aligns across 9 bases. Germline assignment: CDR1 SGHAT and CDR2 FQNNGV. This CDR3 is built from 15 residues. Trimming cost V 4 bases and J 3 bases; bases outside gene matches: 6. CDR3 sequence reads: CASSSGTGSDYGYTF. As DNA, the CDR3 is TGTGCCAGCAGCTCCGGGACAGGGTCGGACTATGGCTACACCTTC.

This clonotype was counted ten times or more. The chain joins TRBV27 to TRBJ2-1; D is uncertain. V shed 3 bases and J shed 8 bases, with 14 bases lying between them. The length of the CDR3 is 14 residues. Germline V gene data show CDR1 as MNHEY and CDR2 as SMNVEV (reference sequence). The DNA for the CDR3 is TGTGCCAGCAGTTTGGGGATATCGGATTATGAGCAGTTCTTC. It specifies CASSLGISDYEQFF.

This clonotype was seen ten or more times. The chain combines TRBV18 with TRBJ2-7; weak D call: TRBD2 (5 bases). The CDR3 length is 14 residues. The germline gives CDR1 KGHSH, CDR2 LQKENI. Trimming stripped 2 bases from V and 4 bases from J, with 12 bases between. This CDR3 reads CASSPEGYNYEQYF. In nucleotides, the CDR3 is TGTGCCAGCTCACCAGAGGGCTACAATTACGAGCAGTACTTC.

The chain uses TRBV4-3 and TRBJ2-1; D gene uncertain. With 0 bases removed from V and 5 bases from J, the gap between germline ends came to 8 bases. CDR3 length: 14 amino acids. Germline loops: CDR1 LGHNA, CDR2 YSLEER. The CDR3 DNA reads TGCGCCAGCAGCCAAGAATCGCTAAACAATGAGCAGTTCTTC. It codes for CASSQESLNNEQFF.